A single sample is the source of the 27 T cell receptor beta chains below, sequenced in a study of T-cell reconstitution after alpha-beta-depleted transplantation in children. TCRbeta library construction was performed incorporating unique molecular identifiers. From the PCR reads, TCRdb called clonotypes with MiXCR, one entry per CDR3 protein. In the table there are around 490,000 distinct CDR3 sequences, more than 9.5% of which are singletons. This material consisted of PBMCs, mostly from graft donor cells, taken 180 days after TCRalphabeta/CD19-depleted stem cell transplant. The source is a female patient between 2 and 10 years old who had a stem cell transplant for aplastic anemia, so the T cells may come from the graft donor.

This clonotype was counted a few times. J is TRBJ2-7 and V is TRBV28; 9 nucleotides agree with TRBD2. Germline-derived CDR1 and CDR2 are MDHEN and SYDVKM. The V segment lost 6 bases and the J segment 5 bases; nucleotides outside the gene matches: 5. CDR3 size: 13 residues. This CDR3 is CASRTSGPNEQYF. As DNA, the CDR3 is TGTGCCAGCAGAACTAGCGGGCCTAACGAGCAGTACTTC. The whole variable domain, filled in from reference TRBV28 and TRBJ2-7, reads DVKVTQSSRYLVKRTGEKVFLECVQDMDHENMFWYRQDPGLGLRLIYFSYDVKMKEKGDIPEGYSVSREKKERFSLILESASTNQTSMYLCASRTSGPNEQYFGPGTRLTVT.

The chain employs TRBV20-1 and TRBJ2-1, with D hard to call. Germline assignment: CDR1 DFQATT and CDR2 SNEGSKA (reference sequence). Trimming cost V 1 base and J 3 bases, with 10 bases left between them. The CDR3 is made up of 14 amino acids. The chain's CDR3 is CSARGVGYYNEQFF. The CDR3 nucleotides are TGCAGTGCTAGAGGGGTTGGGTACTACAATGAGCAGTTCTTC.

This clonotype has more than one count but fewer than ten. The rearrangement links TRBV12-3 or TRBV12-4 to TRBJ2-6, with 8 bases that match TRBD1. J lost 4 bases, V lost 2 bases, and 10 bases had no gene match. The length of the CDR3 is 18 residues. The CDR3 bases are TGTGCCAGCAGTTTAATTTGGACAGGGCCCGAGGGGGCCAACGTCCTGACTTTC. It yields the protein CASSLIWTGPEGANVLTF.

The chain recombines TRBV20-1 with TRBJ2-5; TRBD2 aligns across 14 bases. V gave up 5 bases and J gave up 2 bases; unmatched junction bases: 7. The CDR3 loop spans 16 amino acids. Germline V gene data show CDR1 as DFQATT and CDR2 as SNEGSKA (reference sequence). CDR3 protein: CSASGTSGSVQETQYF. CDR3 DNA sequence: TGCAGTGCTTCCGGGACTAGCGGGAGCGTACAAGAGACCCAGTACTTC.

The CDR3: CASSPDSWGVKETQYF. The CDR3 coding sequence is TGTGCCAGCAGCCCAGACTCTTGGGGCGTTAAAGAGACCCAGTACTTC. The rearrangement links TRBV7-6 to TRBJ2-5; possible D gene TRBD1, 5 bases. Germline-derived CDR1 and CDR2 are SGHVS and FNYEAQ. CDR3 size: 16 residues. V shed 5 bases and J shed 3 bases, with 19 bases lying between them.

This clonotype was found a few times. The chain is built from TRBV7-9 and TRBJ2-3; 7 nucleotides align to TRBD2. CDR3 length: 17 amino acids. CDR1 SEHNR and CDR2 FQNEAQ come from the germline V gene (reference sequence). Unmatched junction bases numbered 9, after V lost 1 base and J lost 2 bases. The CDR3 loop is CASSLVSLAVITDTQYF. In nucleotides, the CDR3 is TGTGCCAGCAGCTTAGTCAGCCTAGCGGTGATCACAGATACGCAGTATTTT.

This clonotype came up a few times. J is TRBJ2-5 and V is TRBV4-1; 9 bases align to TRBD2. Germline values: CDR1 MGHRA, CDR2 YSYEKL. This CDR3 region has 16 residues. J gave up 4 bases and V 1 base, and 7 bases lay outside the gene matches. The CDR3 nucleotides are TGCGCCAGCAGCCAAGTCTACCTAGCGGGAAGAGAGACCCAGTACTTC. Its protein is CASSQVYLAGRETQYF.

This clonotype was counted a few times. This sequence joins TRBV6-6 and TRBJ1-2; no reliable D call. Trimming removed 2 bases from V and 2 bases from J, with 6 bases in between. This CDR3 has 13 amino acids. From germline, CDR1 is MNHNY and CDR2 SVGAGI (reference sequence). The CDR3 protein is CASSYEGNYGYTF. CDR3 sequence (DNA): TGTGCCAGCAGTTACGAAGGGAACTATGGCTACACCTTC.

This clonotype was counted ten times or more. CDR3 nucleotide sequence: TGTGCCAGCAGGAGCAGGGGTACAGGCGGGGAGCTGTTTTTT. It is translated as CASRSRGTGGELFF. This sequence joins TRBV28 and TRBJ2-2; D is possibly TRBD1 (6 bases). From germline, CDR1 is MDHEN and CDR2 SYDVKM. CDR3 length equals 14 residues. Trimming removed 6 bases at V and 7 bases at J, with 15 bases between.

The CDR3 nucleotides read TGTGCCAGCTCACCCCCGGGACGTCTGGACAATGAAAAACTGTTTTTT. The encoded protein is CASSPPGRLDNEKLFF. The chain couples TRBV18 to TRBJ1-4; possible D gene TRBD1, 5 bases. The CDR3 spans 16 residues. V lost 3 bases to trimming and J lost 5 bases, with 16 bases between them. Germline V gene lookup returns CDR1 KGHSH and CDR2 LQKENI. The full variable domain, completed using reference TRBV18 and TRBJ1-4, is NAGVMQNPRHLVRRRGQEARLRCSPMKGHSHVYWYRQLPEEGLKFMVYLQKENIIDESGMPKERFSAEFPKEGPSILRIQQVVRGDSAAYFCASSPPGRLDNEKLFFGSGTQLSVL.

This clonotype was counted ten times or more. The rearrangement uses TRBV6-5 and TRBJ1-2, with TRBD1 identical over 11 bases. The germline CDR1 and CDR2 sequences are MNHEY and SVGAGI. V lost 8 bases, J lost 4 bases, and 15 bases stayed unmatched. The CDR3 runs to 17 residues. The CDR3: CASLGQGGGPRLYGYTF. The CDR3 DNA reads as TGTGCCAGCTTGGGACAGGGGGGCGGTCCGCGACTCTATGGCTACACCTTC.

Only a few counts were recorded for this clonotype. Here the CDR3 reads CASSLYRVPEPQHF. CDR3 nucleotide sequence: TGTGCCAGCAGTTTGTACAGGGTGCCAGAACCCCAGCATTTT. The V and J genes are TRBV6-2 or TRBV6-3 and TRBJ1-5; weak D call: TRBD1 (6 bases). With 4 bases removed from V and 10 bases from J, the gap between germline ends came to 17 bases. CDR3 length equals 14 residues. The germline gives CDR1 MNHEY, CDR2 SVGEGT.

This clonotype was seen only a few times. This chain uses TRBV11-3 with TRBJ2-1; TRBD2 might be the D (5 bases). The germline gives CDR1 SGHNT, CDR2 YENEEA. The CDR3 is 13 residues long. Trimming stripped 4 bases from V and 9 bases from J, with 13 bases between. The CDR3: CASSSRARGEQFF. CDR3 bases: TGTGCCAGCAGCTCCCGCGCCCGGGGTGAGCAGTTCTTC.

This chain uses TRBV6-5 with TRBJ1-1; TRBD1 is a possible D gene (6 bases). This CDR3 has 14 residues. The V end was cut by 2 bases, the J end by 3 bases, with 10 bases between. CDR1 is MNHEY, CDR2 SVGAGI, per germline. The CDR3 DNA reads as TGTGCCAGCAGTTACGGGGGCCAGGACACTGAAGCTTTCTTT. As protein: CASSYGGQDTEAFF.

This clonotype has a handful of counts. The V gene is TRBV18, the J gene TRBJ1-5, with 7 bases aligning to TRBD1. V shed 5 bases, J shed 0 bases, and the junction held 10 bases outside the gene matches. The CDR3 runs to 17 residues. Germline CDR1 and CDR2: KGHSH and LQKENI. CDR3 region: CASSTTGTPYSNQPQHF. For the CDR3, the DNA is TGTGCCAGCTCAACGACAGGGACCCCCTATAGCAATCAGCCCCAGCATTTT.

This sequence joins TRBV20-1 and TRBJ2-2; 8 bases match TRBD2. Germline trimming cut 6 bases from V and 2 bases from J; bases unmatched to any gene: 11. Germline CDR1 is DFQATT and CDR2 is SNEGSKA (reference sequence). The CDR3 is made up of 16 amino acids. This chain's CDR3 is CSASRAGTRNTGELFF. The CDR3 nucleotides are TGCAGTGCCTCAAGGGCCGGGACTAGAAACACCGGGGAGCTGTTTTTT.

The chain recombines TRBV28 with TRBJ2-3; D might be TRBD2 (5 bases). The CDR3 extends over 16 amino acids. Germline CDR1 is MDHEN and CDR2 is SYDVKM. Trimming shortened V by 6 bases and J by 3 bases, and 19 bases separated the two germline ends. Written as DNA, the CDR3 is TGTGCCAGCAGCTCCCGGAGAGGGAGAGTAACAGATACGCAGTATTTT. Its translation: CASSSRRGRVTDTQYF.

This clonotype came up a few times. CDR3 amino acids: CSARDHRGINGYTF. In nucleotides, the CDR3 is TGCAGTGCTAGAGATCACAGGGGAATTAATGGCTACACCTTC. This sequence joins TRBV20-1 and TRBJ1-2; TRBD1 aligns across 7 bases. V shed 0 bases and J 6 bases; nucleotides not matched to a gene: 7. The CDR3 length is 14 residues. CDR1 is DFQATT, CDR2 SNEGSKA, per germline (reference sequence).

In its sample, this clonotype was seen a few times. This CDR3 is CSAPLGLTGANVLTF. The DNA for the CDR3 is TGCAGTGCCCCCCTTGGACTGACTGGGGCCAACGTCCTGACTTTC. V is TRBV20-1 and J is TRBJ2-6; TRBD2 might be the D (5 bases). This CDR3 contains 15 residues. CDR1 is DFQATT, CDR2 SNEGSKA, per germline (reference sequence). Trimming removed 6 bases at V and 2 bases at J, with 14 bases between.

The rearrangement joins TRBV28 to TRBJ1-3, with TRBD1 as a possible D gene (5 bases). This CDR3 spans 19 amino acids. V was pared by 2 bases and J by 0 bases, with 20 bases between. Germline CDR1 reads MDHEN; CDR2 reads SYDVKM. CDR3 residues: CASSLRGGAGFSSGNTIYF. As DNA, the CDR3 is TGTGCCAGCAGTTTAAGAGGAGGGGCAGGGTTTTCCTCTGGAAACACCATATATTTT.

In this sample, this clonotype turned up a few times. The genes are TRBV10-3 and TRBJ2-3; D gene unclear. The germline CDR1 and CDR2 sequences are ENHRY and SYGVKD. CDR3 length equals 15 residues. Trimming left V 6 bases short and J 0 bases short, with 13 bases between. CDR3 protein: CAIRIGFSSTDTQYF. The CDR3 nucleotides are TGTGCCATCAGGATCGGGTTTAGTAGCACAGATACGCAGTATTTT.

This clonotype has a handful of counts. This chain uses TRBV12-5 with TRBJ2-2; D may be TRBD1 (8 bases). The germline gives CDR1 LGHNT, CDR2 FRNRAP. V was shortened by 0 bases and J by 6 bases, with 11 bases between the two germline ends. CDR3 length: 15 residues. CDR3 sequence (DNA): TGTGCTAGTGGTTTGGTACAGGGGGGGTCCGGGGAGCTGTTTTTT. This encodes CASGLVQGGSGELFF.

The J gene is TRBJ2-7, the V gene TRBV7-2; 7 bases map to TRBD1. Germline-derived CDR1 and CDR2 are SGHTA and FQGNSA. V lost 3 bases, J lost 4 bases, and 6 bases stayed unmatched. The CDR3 loop spans 14 amino acids. CDR3: CASSLNRGRYEQYV. The CDR3 bases are TGTGCCAGCAGCTTGAACAGGGGCAGGTACGAGCAGTACGTC.

The gene calls are TRBV14 and TRBJ1-3, with D possibly being TRBD1 (5 bases). Deletions cut 3 bases from V and 4 bases from J, with 10 bases between. The CDR3 sequence is 14 residues long. Germline CDR1 is SGHDN and CDR2 is FVKESK. This CDR3 reads CASSQSGTGNTIYF. CDR3 DNA sequence: TGTGCCAGCAGCCAGTCCGGGACCGGAAACACCATATATTTT.

This clonotype showed up just a few times. V gene TRBV6-5 combines with J gene TRBJ2-1, with a tentative D call TRBD2 (6 bases). Germline V gene lookup returns CDR1 MNHEY and CDR2 SVGAGI. Trimming pared 0 bases from V and 12 bases from J, leaving 15 bases between. The CDR3 length is 14 residues. The CDR3 region has the DNA TGTGCCAGCAGTTACTCGTTGGGGGGAGGTAGGCAGTTCTTC. Amino acids: CASSYSLGGGRQFF.

The chain carries TRBV6-5 and TRBJ2-2, with 7 bases identical to TRBD2. The germline V gene encodes CDR1 MNHEY and CDR2 SVGAGI. Trimming removed 1 base from V and 6 bases from J; junction bases left unmatched: 5. There are 15 residues in the CDR3. CDR3 in amino acids: CASSYFPRGAGELFF. The CDR3 DNA reads TGTGCCAGCAGTTACTTCCCCCGGGGGGCCGGGGAGCTGTTTTTT.

At least ten counts were recorded for this clonotype. V and J are TRBV5-1 and TRBJ2-7; a weak D match, TRBD1 (6 bases). Trimming took off 2 bases at V and 2 bases at J, with 11 bases between the two ends. The CDR3 contains 14 residues. The germline gives CDR1 SGHRS, CDR2 YFSETQ. CDR3 residues: CASSFPTGTYEQYV. As DNA, the CDR3 is TGCGCCAGCAGCTTTCCGACAGGCACCTACGAGCAGTACGTC.